These 22 T cell receptor beta chains share one sample of origin, sequenced in a study of T cells in Graves' hyperthyroidism and ophthalmopathy. Using RNA transcripts as the source, TCR beta CDR3 regions were amplified. The HTBI primer set served for first-round RT-PCR of the TCR CDR3. TCRdb re-called the multiplex PCR reads through MiXCR, storing one row per CDR3 protein. The sample consists of nearly 110,000 distinct CDR3 sequences, approximately 15% of them appearing once. The specimen sequenced was blood. These receptor sequences come from a woman aged 45 to 65 with Graves' hyperthyroidism.

The rearrangement links TRBV12-3 or TRBV12-4 to TRBJ1-5, with D perhaps matching TRBD1 (6 bases). With 3 bases removed from V and 2 bases from J, the gap between germline ends came to 17 bases. This CDR3 is 17 amino acids long. CDR3: CASSFHGGARGNQPQHF. The CDR3 nucleotides read TGTGCCAGCAGTTTCCATGGGGGGGCGCGCGGCAATCAGCCCCAGCATTTT.

Ten or more counts support this clonotype. J is TRBJ2-5 and V is TRBV29-1; the D is unclear. V lost 5 bases to trimming and J lost 7 bases, with 14 bases between them. Looked up from germline, CDR1 is SQVTM and CDR2 is ANQGSEA. The CDR3 has 12 amino acids. CDR3 loop: CSVSQGLGTQYF. In DNA form, the CDR3 reads TGCAGCGTTTCCCAAGGATTGGGGACCCAGTACTTC. Full variable domain (remainder filled in from reference TRBV29-1 and TRBJ2-5): SAVISQKPSRDICQRGTSLTIQCQVDSQVTMMFWYRQQPGQSLTLIATANQGSEATYESGFVIDKFPISRPNLTFSTLTVSNMSPEDSSIYLCSVSQGLGTQYFGPGTRLLVL.

In its sample, this clonotype was seen many times. This sequence joins TRBV27 and TRBJ2-3; 11 bases fit TRBD2. The V segment lost 3 bases and the J segment 9 bases; nucleotides outside the gene matches: 17. The V gene's germline CDR1 is MNHEY and CDR2 SMNVEV (reference sequence). The CDR3 spans 18 residues. CDR3 nucleotides: TGTGCCAGCAGTTTGGAGGGCCCGGGACTAGCGGCTGGCGCAACGCAGTATTTT. The encoded protein is CASSLEGPGLAAGATQYF.

The genes are TRBV15 and TRBJ2-2; no firm D call. The germline V gene encodes CDR1 LNHNV and CDR2 YYDKDF (reference sequence). The CDR3 covers 16 residues. V lost 2 bases and J lost 4, with 14 bases in between. The DNA for the CDR3 is TGTGCCACCAGCAGACCACACCCCTGGAGCACCGGGGAGCTGTTTTTT. This encodes CATSRPHPWSTGELFF. Full variable domain (missing parts from reference TRBV15 and TRBJ2-2): DAMVIQNPRYQVTQFGKPVTLSCSQTLNHNVMYWYQQKSSQAPKLLFHYYDKDFNNEADTPDNFQSRRPNTSFCFLDIRSPGLGDTAMYLCATSRPHPWSTGELFFGEGSRLTVL.

V gene TRBV12-3 or TRBV12-4 combines with J gene TRBJ2-2, with TRBD1 matching 10 bases. This CDR3 has 16 residues. The V segment lost 6 bases and the J segment 4 bases; nucleotides outside the gene matches: 8. The CDR3 bases are TGTGCCAGCAGACCTCCGGGACAGGGGTTCACCGGGGAGCTGTTTTTT. Translated: CASRPPGQGFTGELFF.

This clonotype has a handful of counts. The V call is TRBV7-3, the J call TRBJ2-7; TRBD2 might be the D (5 bases). V was shortened by 0 bases and J by 5 bases, with 14 bases between the two germline ends. The germline V gene has CDR1 SGHTA and CDR2 FQGTGA. There are 15 residues in the CDR3. Here the CDR3 DNA reads TGTGCCAGCAGCTTAACGAGCGGTCCTATTCACGAGCAGTACTTC. This codes for CASSLTSGPIHEQYF.

The table lists this clonotype with many counts. The chain links TRBV2 to TRBJ2-4, with TRBD2 matching over 14 bases. The V gene end was trimmed by 6 bases and the J gene end by 2 bases; junction bases not matched to a gene: 6. Germline V CDR1 and CDR2: SNHLY, FYNNEI. The CDR3 covers 17 residues. The CDR3 nucleotides read TGTGCCAGCAGGGGGACTAGCGGGAGTTCACCCAAAAACATTCAGTACTTC. Its protein product is CASRGTSGSSPKNIQYF. Together with reference TRBV2 and TRBJ2-4, the CDR3 gives the full variable domain: EPEVTQTPSHQVTQMGQEVILRCVPISNHLYFYWYRQILGQKVEFLVSFYNNEISEKSEIFDDQFSVERPDGSNFTLKIRSTKLEDSAMYFCASRGTSGSSPKNIQYFGAGTRLSVL.

For this clonotype: Given a much more abundant clone one base away, this may be a read error. The V call is TRBV12-3 or TRBV12-4, the J call TRBJ2-5, with 11 bases fitting TRBD1. The CDR3 contains 17 residues. CDR3 coding DNA: TGTGCCGGCAGTTTAGACTCTAAGGGACAGGGGGGGGAGACCCAGTACTTC. Protein: CAGSLDSKGQGGETQYF.

V and J are TRBV6-1 and TRBJ2-1; TRBD2 agrees at 10 bases. The V gene end was trimmed by 1 base and the J gene end by 12 bases; junction bases not matched to a gene: 15. The CDR3 totals 17 residues. The germline CDR1 and CDR2 sequences are MNHNS and SASEGT. The CDR3 DNA reads as TGTGCCAGCAGTGAAGGGATAGCGGGAGGTTCGAGTAGAGGGCAGTTCTTC. Translating it yields CASSEGIAGGSSRGQFF.

This sequence joins TRBV12-3 or TRBV12-4 and TRBJ1-1; tentatively, D is TRBD1 (5 bases). The CDR3 is 15 amino acids. The V gene lost 6 bases and the J gene lost 0 bases, with 14 bases spanning the gap. CDR3 DNA sequence: TGTGCCAGCAGGGCGACGACAGAAATGAACACTGAAGCTTTCTTT. Its protein product is CASRATTEMNTEAFF.

The chain uses TRBV29-1 and TRBJ1-1; D uncertain. Trimming stripped 6 bases from V and 0 bases from J, with 11 bases between. This CDR3 contains 13 residues. The germline CDR1 and CDR2 sequences are SQVTM and ANQGSEA. Here the CDR3 reads CSVQRAMNTEAFF. CDR3 DNA: TGCAGCGTACAGAGGGCAATGAACACTGAAGCTTTCTTT. The full variable domain, rest sourced from reference TRBV29-1 and TRBJ1-1, is SAVISQKPSRDICQRGTSLTIQCQVDSQVTMMFWYRQQPGQSLTLIATANQGSEATYESGFVIDKFPISRPNLTFSTLTVSNMSPEDSSIYLCSVQRAMNTEAFFGQGTRLTVV.

About this clonotype: Possible read error: a much larger clone is one base away. Likely a read error: the CDR3 ends without its conserved phenylalanine or tryptophan. V usage is TRBV30 and J usage is TRBJ2-1, with D possibly TRBD2 on 5 matching bases. This CDR3 is built from 14 residues. V was cut by 2 bases and J by 0 bases, with 8 bases left in between. Germline loops: CDR1 GTSNPN, CDR2 SVGIG (reference sequence). CDR3 amino acids: CAWSLAGSYNEQFC. The DNA for the CDR3 is TGTGCCTGGAGTTTGGCGGGCTCCTACAATGAGCAGTTCTGC.

For this clonotype: It may be a read error: a sequence one base away is much more abundant. This chain uses TRBV20-1 with TRBJ2-3; D remains ambiguous. The germline V and J ends were trimmed by 2 bases and 0 bases, with 9 bases remaining between them. The germline V gene has CDR1 DFQATT and CDR2 SNEGSKA (reference sequence). CDR3 size: 14 residues. CDR3: CSARRVSSTDTQYF. As DNA, the CDR3 is TGCAGTGCTAGAAGGGTTTCTAGCACAGATACGCAGTATTTT.

This clonotype was seen at least ten times. The chain couples TRBV7-8 to TRBJ2-3; D is unresolved. The germline CDR1 and CDR2 sequences are SGHVS and FQNEAQ. V lost 2 bases and J 0 bases, leaving 12 bases between the germline ends. The CDR3 extends over 16 amino acids. Written as DNA, the CDR3 is TGTGCCAGCAGCTTATCTCGGTCCGCGAGCACAGATACGCAGTATTTT. Protein sequence: CASSLSRSASTDTQYF.

This clonotype has at least ten counts. The chain combines TRBV7-3 with TRBJ2-1; 7 bases agree with TRBD2. CDR1 SGHTA and CDR2 FQGTGA come from the germline V gene. This CDR3 is built from 13 residues. Trimming cost V 2 bases and J 6 bases; bases outside gene matches: 1. The CDR3: CASSLWGGNEQFF. The CDR3 DNA is TGTGCCAGCAGCTTATGGGGGGGCAATGAGCAGTTCTTC.

This clonotype has a count of ten or more. The rearrangement uses TRBV7-3 and TRBJ2-3, with no clear D. The CDR3 length is 13 residues. CDR1 SGHTA and CDR2 FQGTGA come from the germline V gene. Trimming removed 1 base from V and 7 bases from J, with 9 bases in between. This CDR3 is CASSLNTGNTQYF. The CDR3, as DNA: TGTGCCAGCAGCTTAAATACCGGAAATACGCAGTATTTT.

The chain joins TRBV29-1 to TRBJ2-3; D remains ambiguous. Trimming took off 3 bases at V and 0 bases at J, with 10 bases between the two ends. The CDR3 contains 14 residues. Germline CDR1 SQVTM, CDR2 ANQGSEA. CDR3 amino acids: CSVDRGLSTDTQYF. The CDR3 nucleotides are TGCAGCGTTGACCGTGGGTTAAGCACAGATACGCAGTATTTT.

This clonotype was detected once. V gene TRBV12-3 or TRBV12-4 combines with J gene TRBJ2-5; TRBD2 aligns across 9 bases. This CDR3 comprises 15 residues. The V gene end was trimmed by 6 bases and the J gene end by 5 bases; junction bases not matched to a gene: 10. CDR3: CASRKTGLAGETQYF. As DNA, the CDR3 is TGTGCCAGCAGGAAAACGGGACTAGCTGGGGAGACCCAGTACTTC.

This clonotype came up many times. V usage is TRBV7-9 and J usage is TRBJ2-1; no reliable D call. The CDR3 is 14 residues long. V lost 1 base, J lost 3 bases, and 7 bases lay in between. Germline V gene sequence: CDR1 SEHNR, CDR2 FQNEAQ (reference sequence). CDR3 in amino acids: CASSLVGDYNEQFF. In DNA, the CDR3 is TGTGCCAGCAGCTTAGTGGGTGACTACAATGAGCAGTTCTTC. Filled out from reference TRBV7-9 and TRBJ2-1, the complete variable domain reads DTGVSQNPRHKITKRGQNVTFRCDPISEHNRLYWYRQTLGQGPEFLTYFQNEAQLEKSRLLSDRFSAERPKGSFSTLEIQRTEQGDSAMYLCASSLVGDYNEQFFGPGTRLTVL.

This clonotype occurred many times. The gene calls are TRBV30 and TRBJ2-1, with D possibly TRBD2 on 6 matching bases. V lost 0 bases, J lost 8 bases, and 17 bases lay in between. Germline V lookup: CDR1 GTSNPN, CDR2 SVGIG (reference sequence). The CDR3 sequence is 15 residues long. The CDR3 reads CAWSVREIGIDEQFF. CDR3 sequence (DNA): TGTGCCTGGAGTGTACGGGAGATTGGGATCGATGAGCAGTTCTTC. The full variable domain, its missing parts supplied by reference TRBV30 and TRBJ2-1, is SQTIHQWPATLVQPVGSPLSLECTVEGTSNPNLYWYRQAAGRGLQLLFYSVGIGQISSEVPQNLSASRPQDRQFILSSKKLLLSDSGFYLCAWSVREIGIDEQFFGPGTRLTVL.

In this sample, this clonotype turned up many times. The chain recombines TRBV27 with TRBJ2-1, with unresolved D. The germline V gene has CDR1 MNHEY and CDR2 SMNVEV (reference sequence). V lost 6 bases and J lost 2, with 14 bases in between. CDR3 length equals 15 residues. CDR3 in amino acids: CASRPPKGTYNEQFF. In nucleotides, the CDR3 is TGTGCCAGCAGGCCCCCTAAGGGAACCTACAATGAGCAGTTCTTC.

This clonotype has a count of ten or more. The chain carries TRBV15 and TRBJ2-3; 9 nucleotides match TRBD2. The CDR3 spans 14 residues. The germline gives CDR1 LNHNV, CDR2 YYDKDF (reference sequence). With V trimmed by 6 bases and J by 6 bases, 7 bases remained unmatched. CDR3 in DNA: TGTGCCACCAGGCCGCGACTAGCGGCGGATACGCAGTATTTT. Protein product: CATRPRLAADTQYF.